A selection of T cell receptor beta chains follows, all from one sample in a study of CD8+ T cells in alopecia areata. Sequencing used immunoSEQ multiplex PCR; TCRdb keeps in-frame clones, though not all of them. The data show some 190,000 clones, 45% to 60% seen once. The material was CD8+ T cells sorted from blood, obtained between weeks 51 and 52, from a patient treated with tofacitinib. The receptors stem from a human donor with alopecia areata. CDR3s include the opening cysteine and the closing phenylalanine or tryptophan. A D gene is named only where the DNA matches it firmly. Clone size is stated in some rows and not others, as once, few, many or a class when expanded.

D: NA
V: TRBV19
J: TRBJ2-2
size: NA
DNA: TGTGCCACCGGAAACAGGGAGGCCGGGGAGCTGTTTTTT
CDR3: CATGNREAGELFF

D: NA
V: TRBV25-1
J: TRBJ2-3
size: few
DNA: TGTGCCAGCAGTGGGTTTGAGGGGAACACAGATACGCAGTATTTT
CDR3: CASSGFEGNTDTQYF

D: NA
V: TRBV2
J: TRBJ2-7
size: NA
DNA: TGTGCCAGTGCTGCCTACGAGCAGTACTTC
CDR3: CASAAYEQYF

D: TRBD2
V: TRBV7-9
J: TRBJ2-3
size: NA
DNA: TGTGCCAGCAGCTCAGGGAGGGGTGGGCAAGGAGATACGCAGTATTTT
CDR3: CASSSGRGGQGDTQYF

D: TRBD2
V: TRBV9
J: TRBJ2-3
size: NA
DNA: TGTGCCAGCAGCTTCTCGGGACTAAGCACAGATACGCAGTATTTT
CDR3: CASSFSGLSTDTQYF

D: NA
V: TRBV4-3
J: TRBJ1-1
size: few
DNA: TGCGCCAGCAGCCAAGACCTGGAGGGCATGAACACTGAAGCTTTCTTT
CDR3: CASSQDLEGMNTEAFF

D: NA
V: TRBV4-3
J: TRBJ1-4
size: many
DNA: TGCGCCAGCAGCCAAGAGACATTCACAACTAATGAAAAACTGTTTTTT
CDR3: CASSQETFTTNEKLFF

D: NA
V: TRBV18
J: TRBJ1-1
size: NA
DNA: TGTGCCAGCTCACCGGGACGGATGAACACTGAAGCTTTCTTT
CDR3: CASSPGRMNTEAFF

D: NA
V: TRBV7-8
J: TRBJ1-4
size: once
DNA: TGTGCCAGCAGCTTACGGGGGCCAAATGAAAAACTGTTTTTT
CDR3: CASSLRGPNEKLFF

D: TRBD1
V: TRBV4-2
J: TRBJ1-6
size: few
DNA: TGTGCCAGCAGCCAAGAGGTTGGGACAGGGATGGATCCCCTCCACTTT
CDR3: CASSQEVGTGMDPLHF

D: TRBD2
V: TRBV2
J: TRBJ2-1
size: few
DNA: TGTGCCAGCAGCACGGGGGAGGGGAAGCAGTTCTTC
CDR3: CASSTGEGKQFF

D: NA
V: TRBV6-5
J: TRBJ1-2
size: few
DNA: TGTGCCAGCAGTTACTTGGTCCCACGGGGCTATGGCTACACCTTC
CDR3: CASSYLVPRGYGYTF

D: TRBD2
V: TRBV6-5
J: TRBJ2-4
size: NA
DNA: TGTGCCAGCAGTGGGACTAGTAGTGGGGACATTCAGTACTTC
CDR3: CASSGTSSGDIQYF

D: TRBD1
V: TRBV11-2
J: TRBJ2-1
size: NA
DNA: TGTGCCAGCAGTCCCCACCGGGACAGGGAGGGGAATGAGCAGTTCTTC
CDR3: CASSPHRDREGNEQFF

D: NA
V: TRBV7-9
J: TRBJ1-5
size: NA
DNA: TGTGCCAGCAGCTTAGATGGTCAGCCCCAGCATTTT
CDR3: CASSLDGQPQHF

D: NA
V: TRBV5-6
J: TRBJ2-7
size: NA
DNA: TGTGCCAGCACCAGGACCGGACCCTACGAGCAGTACTTC
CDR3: CASTRTGPYEQYF

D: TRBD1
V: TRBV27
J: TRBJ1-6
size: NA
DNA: TGTGCCAGCAGTTTATCGTGGGACAGAATTTCACCCCTCCACTTT
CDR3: CASSLSWDRISPLHF

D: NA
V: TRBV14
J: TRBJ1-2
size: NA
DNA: TGTGCCAGCAGCCGCCCGCCAGGTCACTATGGCTACACCTTC
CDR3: CASSRPPGHYGYTF

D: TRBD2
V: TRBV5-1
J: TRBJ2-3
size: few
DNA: TGCGCCAGCAGCAAACGGGGTAGCGGGGCAAGAGATACGCAGTATTTT
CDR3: CASSKRGSGARDTQYF

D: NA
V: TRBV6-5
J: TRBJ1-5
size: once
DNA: TGTGCCAGCCGACAAGACCTTAGCAATCAGCCCCAGCATTTT
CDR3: CASRQDLSNQPQHF

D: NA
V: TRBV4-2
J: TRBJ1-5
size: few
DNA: TGTGCCAGCAGCGATCCTATGACCAATCAGCCCCAGCATTTT
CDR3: CASSDPMTNQPQHF

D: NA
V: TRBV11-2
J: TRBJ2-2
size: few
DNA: TGTGCCAGCAGCTTAGAGGGTCGGGCAACCGGGGAGCTGTTTTTT
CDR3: CASSLEGRATGELFF

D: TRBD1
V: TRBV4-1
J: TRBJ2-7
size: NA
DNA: TGCGCCAGCAGCCAGACCGGGACAGGGGACTACGAGCAGTACTTC
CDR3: CASSQTGTGDYEQYF

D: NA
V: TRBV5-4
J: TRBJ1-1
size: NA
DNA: TGTGCCAGCAGCGAAGATTCGAACACTGAAGCTTTCTTT
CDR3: CASSEDSNTEAFF

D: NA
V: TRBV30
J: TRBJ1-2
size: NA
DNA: TGTGCCTGGAGTGTATACGGGTTTATTGCTAATGGCTACACCTTC
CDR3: CAWSVYGFIANGYTF

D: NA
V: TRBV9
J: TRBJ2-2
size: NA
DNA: TGTGCCAGCTGGGACGGGAACACCGGGGAGCTGTTTTTT
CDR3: CASWDGNTGELFF

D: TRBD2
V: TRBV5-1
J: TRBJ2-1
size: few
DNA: TGCGCCAGCAGCTACGAGGGACTACACTACAATGAGCAGTTCTTC
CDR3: CASSYEGLHYNEQFF

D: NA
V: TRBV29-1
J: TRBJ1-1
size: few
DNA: TGCAGCGTTGTATTCGGGGACACTGAAGCTTTCTTT
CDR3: CSVVFGDTEAFF

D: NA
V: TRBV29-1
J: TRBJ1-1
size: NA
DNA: TGCAGCGTTTTGGAACCTGCTGAAGCTTTCTTT
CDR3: CSVLEPAEAFF

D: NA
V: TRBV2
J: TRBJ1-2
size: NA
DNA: TGTGCCAGCAGTGTCTCGAGGTCAGATGGCTACACCTTC
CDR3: CASSVSRSDGYTF

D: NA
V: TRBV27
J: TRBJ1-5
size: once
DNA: TGTGCCAGCAGTCCCGCGGGGGACCAGCCCCAGCATTTT
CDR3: CASSPAGDQPQHF

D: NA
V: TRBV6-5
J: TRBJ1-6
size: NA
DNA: TGTGCCAGCAGGAGGACGTTCCCGGGCAATTCACCCCTCCACTTT
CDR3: CASRRTFPGNSPLHF

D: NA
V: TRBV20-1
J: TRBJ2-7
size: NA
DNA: TGCAGTGCGCCTGACTTCGACGAGCAGTACTTC
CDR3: CSAPDFDEQYF

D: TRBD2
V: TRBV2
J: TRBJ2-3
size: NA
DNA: TGTGCCAGCAGTGACCCTGGACTAGCAGATACGCAGTATTTT
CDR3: CASSDPGLADTQYF

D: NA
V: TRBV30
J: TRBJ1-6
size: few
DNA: TGTGCCTGGAGCGTTAATTCACCCCTCCACTTT
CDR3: CAWSVNSPLHF

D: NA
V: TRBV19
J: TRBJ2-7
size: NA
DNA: TGTGCCAGCGCCGAGGACACTTCCTACGAGCAGTACTTC
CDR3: CASAEDTSYEQYF

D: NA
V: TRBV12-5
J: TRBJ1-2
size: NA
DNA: TGTGCTAGTGGTTTGGCAGCCCGCAGCTATGGCTACACCTTC
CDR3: CASGLAARSYGYTF

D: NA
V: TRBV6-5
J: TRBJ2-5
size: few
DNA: TGTGCCAGCAGGATGACCGGGACCTCGGCGAAGACCCAGTACTTC
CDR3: CASRMTGTSAKTQYF

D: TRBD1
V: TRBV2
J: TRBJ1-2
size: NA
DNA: TGTGCCAGCAGCGACCCTCCGACAGGGGAGGCCTATGGCTACACCTTC
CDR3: CASSDPPTGEAYGYTF

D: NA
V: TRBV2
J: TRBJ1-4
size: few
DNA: TGTGCCAGCAGCCTACAGGAGACTAATGAAAAACTGTTTTTT
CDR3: CASSLQETNEKLFF

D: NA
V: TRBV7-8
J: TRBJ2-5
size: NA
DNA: TGTGCCAGCAGTTACGTTAGTGAGACCCAGTACTTC
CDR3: CASSYVSETQYF

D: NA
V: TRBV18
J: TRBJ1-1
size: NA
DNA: TGTGCCAGCTCACCACTGGATAACACTGAAGCTTTCTTT
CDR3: CASSPLDNTEAFF

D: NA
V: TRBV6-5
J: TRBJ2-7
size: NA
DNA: TGTGCCAGCAGTCACCTTACGGGCTACGAGCAGTACTTC
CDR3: CASSHLTGYEQYF

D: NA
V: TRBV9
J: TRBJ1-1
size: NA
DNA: TGTGCCAGCAGTACAGGTTTCAGGACTGAAGCTTTCTTT
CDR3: CASSTGFRTEAFF

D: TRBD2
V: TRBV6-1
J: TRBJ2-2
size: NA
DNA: TGTGCCAGCAGTGTCCCACTAGCGGATGCGAACACCGGGGAGCTGTTTTTT
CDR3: CASSVPLADANTGELFF

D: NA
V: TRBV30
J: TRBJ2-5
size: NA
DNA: TGTGCCTGGAGTCGAGGGGGTTGGGAGACCCAGTACTTC
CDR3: CAWSRGGWETQYF

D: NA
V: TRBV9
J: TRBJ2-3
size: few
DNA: TGTGCCAGCAGCGAGGAGACAGATACGCAGTATTTT
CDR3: CASSEETDTQYF

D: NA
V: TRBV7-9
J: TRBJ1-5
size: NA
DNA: TGTGCCAGCAGCTTAGGGGGTACCAATCAGCCCCAGCATTTT
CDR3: CASSLGGTNQPQHF

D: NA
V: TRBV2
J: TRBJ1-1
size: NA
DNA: TGTGCCAGCAGTGAAGCGCTTGAGGGGCACCTAGTTTTTGGTGAAGCTTTCTTT
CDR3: CASSEALEGHLVFGEAFF

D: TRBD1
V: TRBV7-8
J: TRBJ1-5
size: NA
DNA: TGTGCCAGCAGCTTAGACAGGGGCCATCAGCCCCAGCATTTT
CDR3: CASSLDRGHQPQHF

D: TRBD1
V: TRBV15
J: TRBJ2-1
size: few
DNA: TGTGCCACCAGCAAACCGGGACAGGGAAGACGGAATGAGCAGTTCTTC
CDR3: CATSKPGQGRRNEQFF

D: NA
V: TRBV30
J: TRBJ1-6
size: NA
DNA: TGTGCCTGGAGCGAGTCTTCACCCCTCCACTTT
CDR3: CAWSESSPLHF

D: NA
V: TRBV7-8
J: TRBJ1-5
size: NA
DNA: TGTGCCAGCAGCTTAGGAGATCAGCCCCAGCATTTT
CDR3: CASSLGDQPQHF

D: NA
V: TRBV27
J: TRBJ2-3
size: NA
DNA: TGTGCCAGCAGTTTGGGGGGGCCAGATACGCAGTATTTT
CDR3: CASSLGGPDTQYF

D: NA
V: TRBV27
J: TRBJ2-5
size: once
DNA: TGTGCCAGCAGTTTAGTGGACGGCGGGCTTACCCAGTACTTC
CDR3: CASSLVDGGLTQYF

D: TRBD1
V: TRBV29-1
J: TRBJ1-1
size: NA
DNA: TGCAGCGTTCGGACAGGGATGTCGAACACTGAAGCTTTCTTT
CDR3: CSVRTGMSNTEAFF

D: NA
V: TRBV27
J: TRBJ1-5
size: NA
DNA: TGTGCCAGCAGTTTTTTGTCTGGGGGGGGTCAGCCCCAGCATTTT
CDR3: CASSFLSGGGQPQHF

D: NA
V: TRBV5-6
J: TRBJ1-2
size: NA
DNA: TGTGCCAGCAGCTTTTCCCTTTATGGCTACACCTTC
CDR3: CASSFSLYGYTF